One TCR beta chain is described in this entry. This receptor's antigen is unknown. The input lacks base qualities; no much larger clone sits a single base away. This sample is drawn from a study of CD4+ T cells in melanoma (dated by TCRdb to between 2021 and 2024). About the full investigation: Neoantigen-specific CD4+ T cells in human melanoma were what the study investigated.

What the study reported, not specific to this receptor: The report described a correlation between neoantigen-specific CD4+ T cells and the function of CD8+ T cells, macrophages and B cells. According to the report, neoantigen-specific CD4+ T cells in melanoma displayed diverse differentiation states.

The library was made by the immunoSEQ multiplex PCR assay. TCRdb took over this immuneACCESS table, retaining in-frame rearrangements with V and J assigned. Such tables are incomplete; in checked studies, under half of the missing clones stem from an unresolved V gene, and the remainder is unexplained. The sample includes fewer than 15,000 clones, with 60% to 85% observed a single time. Jointly, the top ten make up around 16% of the sample. The donors were melanoma patients. The germline V gene (reference sequence) sets CDR1 to SEHNR and CDR2 to FQNEAQ. Including the terminal cysteine and phenylalanine, the CDR3 comprises 12 residues. Just the 36-base CDR3 DNA is kept, in frame starting at base 1. Between the V and J ends, shortened by 5 bases and 4 bases respectively, the junction contains 9 bases.

The V and J genes are TRBV7-9 and TRBJ2-7; the D gene is not confidently resolved. Sequencing was performed on cells from a culture (not recorded whether cultured in vitro). The sequence derives from a human donor with melanoma. The CDR3 loop reads CASSQSDYEQYF. The nucleotide sequence reads as follows: TGTGCCAGCAGCCAATCAGATTACGAGCAGTACTTC.